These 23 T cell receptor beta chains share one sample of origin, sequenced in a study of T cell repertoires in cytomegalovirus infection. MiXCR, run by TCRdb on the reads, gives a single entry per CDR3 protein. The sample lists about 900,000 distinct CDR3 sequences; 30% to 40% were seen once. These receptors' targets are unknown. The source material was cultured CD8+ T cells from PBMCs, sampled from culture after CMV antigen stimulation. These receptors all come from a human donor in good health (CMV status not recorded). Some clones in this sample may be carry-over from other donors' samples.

CDR3 residues: CASSPTSGGALSYEQYV. The CDR3 DNA reads as TGTGCCAGCAGTCCTACTAGCGGGGGGGCCCTCTCCTACGAGCAGTACGTC. The chain carries TRBV6-2 or TRBV6-3 and TRBJ2-7; 13 bases agree with TRBD2. Germline values: CDR1 MNHEY, CDR2 SVGEGT. Trimming at V came to 5 bases and at J to 0 bases, leaving 7 bases not matched to a gene. The CDR3 is made up of 17 amino acids.

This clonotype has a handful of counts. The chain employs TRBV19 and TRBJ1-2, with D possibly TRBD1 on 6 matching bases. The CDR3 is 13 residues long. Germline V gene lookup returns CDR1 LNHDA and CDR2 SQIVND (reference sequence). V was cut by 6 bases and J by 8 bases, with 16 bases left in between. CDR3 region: CASRGGPMDGYTF. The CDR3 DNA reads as TGTGCCAGTAGAGGGGGGCCCATGGACGGCTACACCTTC.

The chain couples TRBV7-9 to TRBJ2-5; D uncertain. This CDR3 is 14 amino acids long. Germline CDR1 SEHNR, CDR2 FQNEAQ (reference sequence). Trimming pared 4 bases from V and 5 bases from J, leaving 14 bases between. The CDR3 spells CASSSLRGRETQYF. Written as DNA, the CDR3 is TGTGCCAGCAGCTCCCTTCGTGGCCGGGAGACCCAGTACTTC.

CDR3 sequence (DNA): TGCAGCGTGGGAGGGTCCGAAGCTTTCTTT. It yields the protein CSVGGSEAFF. The chain carries TRBV29-1 and TRBJ1-1; D is undetermined. Per the germline V gene, CDR1 is SQVTM and CDR2 is ANQGSEA. The CDR3 consists of 10 residues. Trimming left V 6 bases short and J 8 bases short, with 10 bases between. The full variable domain, with the rest looked up from reference TRBV29-1 and TRBJ1-1, is SAVISQKPSRDICQRGTSLTIQCQVDSQVTMMFWYRQQPGQSLTLIATANQGSEATYESGFVIDKFPISRPNLTFSTLTVSNMSPEDSSIYLCSVGGSEAFFGQGTRLTVV.

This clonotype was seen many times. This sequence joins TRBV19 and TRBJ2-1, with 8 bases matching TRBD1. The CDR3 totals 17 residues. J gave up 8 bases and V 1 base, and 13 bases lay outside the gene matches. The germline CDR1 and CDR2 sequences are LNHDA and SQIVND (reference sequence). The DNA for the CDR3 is TGTGCCAGTAGTATAGGACTTCAAGGACAGGGTATCTATGAGCAGTTCTTC. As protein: CASSIGLQGQGIYEQFF.

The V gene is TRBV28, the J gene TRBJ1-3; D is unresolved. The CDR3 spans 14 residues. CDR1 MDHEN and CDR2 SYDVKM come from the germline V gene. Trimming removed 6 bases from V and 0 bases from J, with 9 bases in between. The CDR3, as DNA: TGTGCCAGCAGATCCGACGGCTCTGGAAACACCATATATTTT. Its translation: CASRSDGSGNTIYF.

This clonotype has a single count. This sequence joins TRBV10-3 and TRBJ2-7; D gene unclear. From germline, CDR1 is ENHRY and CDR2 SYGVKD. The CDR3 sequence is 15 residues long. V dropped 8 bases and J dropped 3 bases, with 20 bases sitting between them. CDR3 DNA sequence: TGTGCCATCCGTATTAGGACCGCGGCTTTCTACGAGCAGTACTTC. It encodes CAIRIRTAAFYEQYF.

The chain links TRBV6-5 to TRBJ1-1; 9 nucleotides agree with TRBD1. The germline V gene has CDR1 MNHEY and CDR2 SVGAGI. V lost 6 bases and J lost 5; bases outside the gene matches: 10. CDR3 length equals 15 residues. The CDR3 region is CASSRPRTGVTEAFF. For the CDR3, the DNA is TGTGCCAGCAGCCGTCCGAGGACAGGGGTAACTGAAGCTTTCTTT.

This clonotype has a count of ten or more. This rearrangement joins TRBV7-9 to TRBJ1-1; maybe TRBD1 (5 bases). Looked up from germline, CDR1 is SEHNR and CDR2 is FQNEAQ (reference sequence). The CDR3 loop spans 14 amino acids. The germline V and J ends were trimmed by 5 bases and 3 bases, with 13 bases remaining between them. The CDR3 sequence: CASSTWRDDTEAFF. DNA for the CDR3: TGTGCCAGCAGCACCTGGAGGGACGACACTGAAGCTTTCTTT.

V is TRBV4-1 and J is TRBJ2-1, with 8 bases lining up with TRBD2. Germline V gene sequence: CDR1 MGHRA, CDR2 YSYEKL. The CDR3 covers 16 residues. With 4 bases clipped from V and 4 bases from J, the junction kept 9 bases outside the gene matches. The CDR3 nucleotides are TGCGCCAGCAGCCCGGCTGGGACTAGAGCTTACAATGAGCAGTTCTTC. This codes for CASSPAGTRAYNEQFF.

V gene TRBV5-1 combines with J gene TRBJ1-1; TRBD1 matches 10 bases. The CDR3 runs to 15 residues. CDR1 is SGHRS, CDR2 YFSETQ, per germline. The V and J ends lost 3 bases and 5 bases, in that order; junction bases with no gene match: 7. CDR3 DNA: TGCGCCAGCAGCTCGACAGGGGGCGAGGTAACTGAAGCTTTCTTT. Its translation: CASSSTGGEVTEAFF.

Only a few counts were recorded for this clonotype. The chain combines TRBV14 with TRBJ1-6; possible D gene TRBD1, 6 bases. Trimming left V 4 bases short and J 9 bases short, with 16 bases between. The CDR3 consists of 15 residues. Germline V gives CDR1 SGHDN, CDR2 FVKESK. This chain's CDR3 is CASSRNRERSSPLHF. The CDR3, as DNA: TGTGCCAGCAGCCGTAACAGGGAAAGGAGTTCACCCCTCCACTTT.

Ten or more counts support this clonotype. The CDR3 protein is CASSLRPKGTGELFF. The CDR3 region has the DNA TGTGCCAGCAGCTTACGCCCCAAAGGCACCGGGGAGCTGTTTTTT. The chain employs TRBV7-2 and TRBJ2-2, with no clear D. Trimming pared 2 bases from V and 4 bases from J, leaving 11 bases between. CDR1 and CDR2 from the germline V gene are SGHTA and FQGNSA. CDR3 size: 15 residues.

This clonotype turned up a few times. CDR3 coding DNA: TGTGCCAGCAGTTACAACATCTACGAGCAGTACTTC. Residues: CASSYNIYEQYF. The chain combines TRBV6-2 or TRBV6-3 with TRBJ2-7; D not resolved. Germline-derived CDR1 and CDR2 are MNHEY and SVGEGT. The ends were cut back, 2 bases at V and 3 bases at J, with 5 bases in the middle. This CDR3 region has 12 residues.

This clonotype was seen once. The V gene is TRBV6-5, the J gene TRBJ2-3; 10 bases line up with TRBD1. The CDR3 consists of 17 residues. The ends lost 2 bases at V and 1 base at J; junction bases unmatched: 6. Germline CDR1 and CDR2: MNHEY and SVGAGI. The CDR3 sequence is CASSYLPGTGGTDTQYF. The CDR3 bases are TGTGCCAGCAGTTACCTCCCCGGGACAGGGGGCACAGATACGCAGTATTTT.

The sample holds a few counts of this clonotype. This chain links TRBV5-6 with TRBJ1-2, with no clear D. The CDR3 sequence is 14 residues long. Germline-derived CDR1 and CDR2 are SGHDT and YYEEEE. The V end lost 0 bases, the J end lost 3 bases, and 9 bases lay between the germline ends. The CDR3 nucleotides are TGTGCCAGCAGCTTGGGCCGCAGCCACTATGGCTACACCTTC. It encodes CASSLGRSHYGYTF.

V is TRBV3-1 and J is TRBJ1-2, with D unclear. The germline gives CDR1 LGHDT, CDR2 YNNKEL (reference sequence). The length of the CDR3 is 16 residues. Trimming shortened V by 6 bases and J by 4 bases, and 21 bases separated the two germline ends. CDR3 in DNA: TGTGCCAGCAGTCTCATGAGGAACAGCATCTTCTATGGCTACACCTTC. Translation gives CASSLMRNSIFYGYTF.

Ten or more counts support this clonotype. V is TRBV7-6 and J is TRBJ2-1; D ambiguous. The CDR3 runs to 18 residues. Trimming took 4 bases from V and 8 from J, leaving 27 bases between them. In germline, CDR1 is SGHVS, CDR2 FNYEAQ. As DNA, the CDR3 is TGTGCCAGCAGCTCGTACCACCCAGGAAGGGCCCCCCGCGATGAGCAGTTCTTC. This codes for CASSSYHPGRAPRDEQFF.

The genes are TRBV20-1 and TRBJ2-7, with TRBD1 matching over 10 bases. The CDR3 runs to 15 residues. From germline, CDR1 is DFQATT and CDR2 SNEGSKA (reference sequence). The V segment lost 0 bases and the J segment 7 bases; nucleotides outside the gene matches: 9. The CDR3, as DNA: TGCAGTGCTAGAGACCGGGACAGGGGTTCTCGGGAGCAGTACTTC. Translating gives CSARDRDRGSREQYF.

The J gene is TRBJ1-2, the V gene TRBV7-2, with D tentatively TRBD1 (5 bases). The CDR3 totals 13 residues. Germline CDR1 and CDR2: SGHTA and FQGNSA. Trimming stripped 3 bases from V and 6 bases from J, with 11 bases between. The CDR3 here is CASSFAGVNGYTF. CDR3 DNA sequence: TGTGCCAGCAGCTTTGCGGGGGTCAATGGCTACACCTTC. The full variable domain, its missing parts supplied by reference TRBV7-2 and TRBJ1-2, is GAGVSQSPSNKVTEKGKDVELRCDPISGHTALYWYRQSLGQGLEFLIYFQGNSAPDKSGLPSDRFSAERTGGSVSTLTIQRTQQEDSAVYLCASSFAGVNGYTFGSGTRLTVV.

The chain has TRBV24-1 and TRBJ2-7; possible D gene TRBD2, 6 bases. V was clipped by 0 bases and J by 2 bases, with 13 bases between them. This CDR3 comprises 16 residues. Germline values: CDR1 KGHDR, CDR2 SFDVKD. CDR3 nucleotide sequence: TGTGCCACCAGTGATTTGCGGGGAGGAAACCCCTACGAGCAGTACTTC. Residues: CATSDLRGGNPYEQYF.

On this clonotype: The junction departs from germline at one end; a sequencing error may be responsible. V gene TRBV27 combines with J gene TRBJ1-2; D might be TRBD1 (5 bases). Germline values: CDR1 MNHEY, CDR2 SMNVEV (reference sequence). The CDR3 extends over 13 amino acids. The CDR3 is CASSFADTYGYTF. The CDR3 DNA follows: TGTGCTAGCAGTTTTGCGGACACCTATGGCTACACCTTC.

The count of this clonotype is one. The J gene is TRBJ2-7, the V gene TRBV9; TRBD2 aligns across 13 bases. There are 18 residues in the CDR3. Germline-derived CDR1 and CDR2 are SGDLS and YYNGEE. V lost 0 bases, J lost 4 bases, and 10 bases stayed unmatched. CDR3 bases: TGTGCCAGCAGCGTAGGGACTAGCGGGGGCACGGCTCCGTACGAGCAGTACTTC. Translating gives CASSVGTSGGTAPYEQYF.